This T cell receptor beta chain is from a study of cytomegalovirus exposure and HLA in healthy donors. The ends lost 1 base at V and 6 bases at J; junction bases unmatched: 6. Germline CDR1 is MGHRA and CDR2 is YSYEKL. This CDR3 has 16 amino acids. The PCR used 60 Vbeta and 13 Jbeta primers. Assay: immunoSEQ multiplex PCR; the TCRdb copy retains only in-frame clones and omits some. The sample holds 200,000 or so clones, around 79% seen once. This receptor was taken from a male donor in good health and CMV-seropositive. Sequencing was carried out using PBMCs. V gene TRBV4-1 combines with J gene TRBJ2-2; 9 nucleotides agree with TRBD2. This chain's CDR3 is CASSQATGTSPGELFF. In DNA form, the CDR3 reads TGCGCCAGCAGCCAAGCCACCGGGACTAGCCCCGGGGAGCTGTTTTTT.